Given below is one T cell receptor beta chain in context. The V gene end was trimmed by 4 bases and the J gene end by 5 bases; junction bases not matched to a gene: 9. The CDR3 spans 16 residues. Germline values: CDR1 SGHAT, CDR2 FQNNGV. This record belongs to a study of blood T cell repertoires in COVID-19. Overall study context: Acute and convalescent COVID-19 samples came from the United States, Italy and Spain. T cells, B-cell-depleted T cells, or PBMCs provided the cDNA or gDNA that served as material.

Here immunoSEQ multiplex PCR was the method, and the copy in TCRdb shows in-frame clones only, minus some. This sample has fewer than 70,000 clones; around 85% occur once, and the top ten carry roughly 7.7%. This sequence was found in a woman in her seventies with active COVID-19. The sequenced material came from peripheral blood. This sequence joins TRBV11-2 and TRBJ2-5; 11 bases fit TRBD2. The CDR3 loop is CASSSRVAGGGETQYF. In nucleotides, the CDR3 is TGTGCCAGCAGCTCCCGGGTAGCGGGAGGGGGGGAGACCCAGTACTTC.